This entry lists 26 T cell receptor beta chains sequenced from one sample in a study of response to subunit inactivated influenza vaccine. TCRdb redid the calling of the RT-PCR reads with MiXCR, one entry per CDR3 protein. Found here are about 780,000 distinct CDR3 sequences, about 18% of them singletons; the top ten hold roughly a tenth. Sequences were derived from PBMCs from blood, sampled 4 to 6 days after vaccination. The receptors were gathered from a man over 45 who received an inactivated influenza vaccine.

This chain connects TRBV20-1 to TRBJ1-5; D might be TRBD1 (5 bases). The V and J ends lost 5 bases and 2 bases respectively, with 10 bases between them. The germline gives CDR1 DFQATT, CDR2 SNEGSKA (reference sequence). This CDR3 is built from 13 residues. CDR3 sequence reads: CSASAGGNQPQHF. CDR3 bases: TGCAGTGCTTCAGCGGGGGGCAATCAGCCCCAGCATTTT.

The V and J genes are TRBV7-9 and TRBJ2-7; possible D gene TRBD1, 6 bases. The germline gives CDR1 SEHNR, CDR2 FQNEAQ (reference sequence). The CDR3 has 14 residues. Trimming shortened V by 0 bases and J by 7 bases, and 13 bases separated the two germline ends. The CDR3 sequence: CASSLASAQGEQYF. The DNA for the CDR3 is TGTGCCAGCAGCTTAGCTAGCGCCCAGGGGGAGCAGTACTTC.

The DNA for the CDR3 is TGTGCCAGCTCACCGAGGGGACAGGGAATACAAGAGACCCAGTACTTC. Translating it yields CASSPRGQGIQETQYF. V gene TRBV18 combines with J gene TRBJ2-5; 9 bases agree with TRBD1. The J segment lost 2 bases and the V segment lost 3 bases, leaving 7 bases of the junction unmatched. The CDR3 is made up of 16 amino acids. Germline CDR1 KGHSH, CDR2 LQKENI. Supplemented by reference TRBV18 and TRBJ2-5, the full variable domain reads NAGVMQNPRHLVRRRGQEARLRCSPMKGHSHVYWYRQLPEEGLKFMVYLQKENIIDESGMPKERFSAEFPKEGPSILRIQQVVRGDSAAYFCASSPRGQGIQETQYFGPGTRLLVL.

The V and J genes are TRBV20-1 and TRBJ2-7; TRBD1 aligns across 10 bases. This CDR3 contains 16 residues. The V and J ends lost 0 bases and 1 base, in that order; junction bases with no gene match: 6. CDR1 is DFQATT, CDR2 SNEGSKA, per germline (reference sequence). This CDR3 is CSARETGGARSYEQYF. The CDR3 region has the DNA TGCAGTGCTAGAGAGACAGGGGGCGCGAGGTCCTACGAGCAGTACTTC.

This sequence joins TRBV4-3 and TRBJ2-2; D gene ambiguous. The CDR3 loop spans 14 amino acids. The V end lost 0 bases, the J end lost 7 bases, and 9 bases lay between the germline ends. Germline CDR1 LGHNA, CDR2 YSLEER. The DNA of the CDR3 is TGCGCCAGCAGCCAAGACTCTTGGGGCGGGGAGCTGTTTTTT. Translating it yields CASSQDSWGGELFF.

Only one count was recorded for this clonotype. CDR3 protein: CSVLSGTDTQYF. The CDR3 region has the DNA TGCAGCGTTCTTAGCGGTACAGATACGCAGTATTTT. This chain joins TRBV29-1 and TRBJ2-3; tentative D call: TRBD2 (6 bases). The length of the CDR3 is 12 residues. Trimming pared 5 bases from V and 3 bases from J, leaving 9 bases between. The V gene's germline CDR1 is SQVTM and CDR2 ANQGSEA.

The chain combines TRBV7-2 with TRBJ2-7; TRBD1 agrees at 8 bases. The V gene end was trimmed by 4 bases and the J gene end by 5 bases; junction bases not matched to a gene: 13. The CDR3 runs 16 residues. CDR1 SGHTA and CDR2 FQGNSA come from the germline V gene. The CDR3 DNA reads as TGTGCCAGCAGCTACCACTCGGACAGGGAAATTAACGAGCAGTACTTC. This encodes CASSYHSDREINEQYF.

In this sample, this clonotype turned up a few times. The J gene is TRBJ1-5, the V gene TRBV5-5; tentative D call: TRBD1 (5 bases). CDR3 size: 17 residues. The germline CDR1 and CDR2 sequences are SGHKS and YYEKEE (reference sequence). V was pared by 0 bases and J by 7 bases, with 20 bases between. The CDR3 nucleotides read TGTGCCAGCAGCTTGGACCCGGGGGAGCCGATGGTGCAGCCCCAGCATTTT. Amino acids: CASSLDPGEPMVQPQHF.

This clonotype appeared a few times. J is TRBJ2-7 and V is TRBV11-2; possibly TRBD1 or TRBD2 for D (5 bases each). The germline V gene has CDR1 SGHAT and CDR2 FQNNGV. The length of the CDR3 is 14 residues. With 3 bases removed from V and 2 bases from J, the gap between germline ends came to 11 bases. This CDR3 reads CASSFDSGTYEQYF. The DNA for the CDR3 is TGTGCCAGCAGCTTCGACAGCGGAACCTACGAGCAGTACTTC.

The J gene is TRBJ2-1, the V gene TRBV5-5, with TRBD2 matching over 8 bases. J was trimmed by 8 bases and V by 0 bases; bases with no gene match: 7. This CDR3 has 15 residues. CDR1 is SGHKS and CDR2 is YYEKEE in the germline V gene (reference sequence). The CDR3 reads CASSLAGLGSDEQFF. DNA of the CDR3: TGTGCCAGCAGCTTGGCGGGACTAGGATCCGATGAGCAGTTCTTC.

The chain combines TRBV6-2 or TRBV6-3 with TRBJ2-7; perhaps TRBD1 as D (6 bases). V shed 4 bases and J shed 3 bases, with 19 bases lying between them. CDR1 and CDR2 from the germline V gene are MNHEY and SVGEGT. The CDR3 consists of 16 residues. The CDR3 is CASSSTTGPRLYEQYF. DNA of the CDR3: TGTGCCAGCAGTTCGACGACAGGTCCTCGACTCTACGAGCAGTACTTC.

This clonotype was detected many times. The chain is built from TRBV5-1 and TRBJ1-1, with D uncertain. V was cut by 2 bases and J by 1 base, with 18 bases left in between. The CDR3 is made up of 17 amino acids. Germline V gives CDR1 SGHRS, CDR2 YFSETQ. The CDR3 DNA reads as TGCGCCAGCAGCTTCCTGGTCGGTCACCGAGGGAACACTGAAGCTTTCTTT. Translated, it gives CASSFLVGHRGNTEAFF.

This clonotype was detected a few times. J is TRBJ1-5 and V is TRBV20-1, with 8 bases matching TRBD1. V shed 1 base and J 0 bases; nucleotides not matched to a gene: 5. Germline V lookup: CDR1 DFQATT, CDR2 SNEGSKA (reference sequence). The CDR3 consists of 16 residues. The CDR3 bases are TGCAGTGCTAGAGGTGGACAGGGCACTAGCAATCAGCCCCAGCATTTT. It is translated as CSARGGQGTSNQPQHF.

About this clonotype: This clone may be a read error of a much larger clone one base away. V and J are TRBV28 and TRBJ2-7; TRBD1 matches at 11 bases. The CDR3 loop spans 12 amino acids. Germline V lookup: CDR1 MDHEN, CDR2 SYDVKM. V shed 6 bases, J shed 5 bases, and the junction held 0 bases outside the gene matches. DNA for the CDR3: TGTGCCAGCAGGGGACAGGGGGACGAGCAGTACTTC. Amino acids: CASRGQGDEQYF.

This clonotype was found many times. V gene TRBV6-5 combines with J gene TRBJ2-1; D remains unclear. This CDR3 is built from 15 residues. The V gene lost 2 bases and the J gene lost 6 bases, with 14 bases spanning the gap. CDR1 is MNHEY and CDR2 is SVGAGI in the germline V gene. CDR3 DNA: TGTGCCAGCAGTTACCCCGGATACGGTCCCAATGAGCAGTTCTTC. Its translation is CASSYPGYGPNEQFF.

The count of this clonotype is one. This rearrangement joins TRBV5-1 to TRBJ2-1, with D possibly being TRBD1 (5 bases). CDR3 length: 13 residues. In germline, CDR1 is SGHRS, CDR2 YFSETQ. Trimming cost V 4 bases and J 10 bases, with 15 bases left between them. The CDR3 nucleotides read TGCGCCAGCAGCACCGGTGGGGCTGGGGAGCAGTTCTTC. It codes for CASSTGGAGEQFF.

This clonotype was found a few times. Here the CDR3 reads CASSTATEGYEQYF. The CDR3 DNA reads TGTGCCAGCAGCACAGCGACAGAGGGTTACGAGCAGTACTTC. This chain links TRBV11-2 with TRBJ2-7; D assignment may be TRBD1 or TRBD2 (5 bases each). The CDR3 covers 14 residues. Trimming pared 5 bases from V and 4 bases from J, leaving 15 bases between. Germline lookup yields CDR1 SGHAT and CDR2 FQNNGV.

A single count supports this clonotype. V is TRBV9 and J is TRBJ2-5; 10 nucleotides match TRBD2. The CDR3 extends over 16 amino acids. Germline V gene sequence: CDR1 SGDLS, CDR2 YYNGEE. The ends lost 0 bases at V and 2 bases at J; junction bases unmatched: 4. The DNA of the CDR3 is TGTGCCAGCAGCGTAGAATTAGCGGGGGGACAAGAGACCCAGTACTTC. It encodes CASSVELAGGQETQYF.

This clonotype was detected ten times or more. CDR3: CASSLNPAMVYNEQFF. The CDR3 region has the DNA TGTGCCAGCAGCTTAAATCCAGCGATGGTCTACAATGAGCAGTTCTTC. The chain employs TRBV7-3 and TRBJ2-1; D is unclear. CDR1 and CDR2 from the germline V gene are SGHTA and FQGTGA. The V gene lost 1 base and the J gene lost 3 bases, with 13 bases spanning the gap. The CDR3 contains 16 residues. Full variable domain (remainder filled in from reference TRBV7-3 and TRBJ2-1): GAGVSQTPSNKVTEKGKYVELRCDPISGHTALYWYRQSLGQGPEFLIYFQGTGAADDSGLPNDRFFAVRPEGSVSTLKIQRTERGDSAVYLCASSLNPAMVYNEQFFGPGTRLTVL.

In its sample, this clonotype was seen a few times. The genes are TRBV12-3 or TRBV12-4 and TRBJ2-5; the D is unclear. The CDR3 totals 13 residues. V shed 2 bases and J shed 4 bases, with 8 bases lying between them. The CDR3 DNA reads TGTGCCAGCAGTTTATACGGTCTAGAGACCCAGTACTTC. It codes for CASSLYGLETQYF.

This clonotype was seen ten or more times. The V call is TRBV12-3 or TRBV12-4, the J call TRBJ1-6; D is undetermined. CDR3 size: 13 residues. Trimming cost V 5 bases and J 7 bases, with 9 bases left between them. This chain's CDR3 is CASSKQENSPLHF. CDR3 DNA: TGTGCCAGCAGTAAGCAGGAGAATTCACCCCTCCACTTT.

DNA for the CDR3: TGTGCCAGCAGTTACCAATTAGAAGGGACTGAAGCTTTCTTT. It specifies CASSYQLEGTEAFF. The chain employs TRBV6-5 and TRBJ1-1; D gene uncertain. This CDR3 is built from 14 residues. Trimming left V 2 bases short and J 5 bases short, with 12 bases between. CDR1 MNHEY and CDR2 SVGAGI come from the germline V gene.

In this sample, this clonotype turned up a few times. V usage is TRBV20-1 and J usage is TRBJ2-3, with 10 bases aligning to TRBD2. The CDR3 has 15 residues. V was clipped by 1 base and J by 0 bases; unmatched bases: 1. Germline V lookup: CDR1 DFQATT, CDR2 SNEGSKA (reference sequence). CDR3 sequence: CSARGGLASTDTQYF. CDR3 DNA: TGCAGTGCTAGAGGGGGACTAGCGAGCACAGATACGCAGTATTTT.

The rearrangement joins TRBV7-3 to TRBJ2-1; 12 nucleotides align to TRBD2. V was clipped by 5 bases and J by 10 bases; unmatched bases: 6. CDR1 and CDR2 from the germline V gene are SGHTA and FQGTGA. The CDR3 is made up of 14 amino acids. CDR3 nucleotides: TGTGCCAGCAGCGTGACCGGGACTAGCGGGGAGCAGTTCTTC. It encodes CASSVTGTSGEQFF. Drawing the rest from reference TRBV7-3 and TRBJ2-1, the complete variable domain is GAGVSQTPSNKVTEKGKYVELRCDPISGHTALYWYRQSLGQGPEFLIYFQGTGAADDSGLPNDRFFAVRPEGSVSTLKIQRTERGDSAVYLCASSVTGTSGEQFFGPGTRLTVL.

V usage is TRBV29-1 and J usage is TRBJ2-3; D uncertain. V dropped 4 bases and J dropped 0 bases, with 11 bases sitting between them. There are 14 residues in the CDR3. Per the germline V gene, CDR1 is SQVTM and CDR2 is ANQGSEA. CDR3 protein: CSVAYQTSTDTQYF. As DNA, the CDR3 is TGCAGCGTTGCCTATCAAACTAGCACAGATACGCAGTATTTT.

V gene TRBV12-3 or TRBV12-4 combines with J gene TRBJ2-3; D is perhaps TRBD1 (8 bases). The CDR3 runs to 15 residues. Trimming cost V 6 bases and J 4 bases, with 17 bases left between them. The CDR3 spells CASSIDRGGPDTQYF. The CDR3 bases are TGTGCCAGCAGCATCGACAGGGGAGGGCCAGATACGCAGTATTTT.